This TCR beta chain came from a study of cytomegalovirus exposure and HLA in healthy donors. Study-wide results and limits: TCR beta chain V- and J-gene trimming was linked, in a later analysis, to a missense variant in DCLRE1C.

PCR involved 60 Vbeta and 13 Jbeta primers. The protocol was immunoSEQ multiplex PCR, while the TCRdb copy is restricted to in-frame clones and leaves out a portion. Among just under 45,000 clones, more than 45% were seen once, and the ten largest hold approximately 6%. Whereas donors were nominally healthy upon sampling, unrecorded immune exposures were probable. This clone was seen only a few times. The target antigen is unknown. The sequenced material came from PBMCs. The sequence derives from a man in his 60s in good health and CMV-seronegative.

The CDR3: CASSNGATNEKLFF. Written as DNA, the CDR3 is TGTGCCAGCAGCAACGGGGCAACTAATGAAAAACTGTTTTTT. The chain employs TRBV6-5 and TRBJ1-4; D not certain. The V and J ends lost 6 bases and 0 bases respectively, with 8 bases between them. Germline V CDR1 and CDR2: MNHEY, SVGAGI. This CDR3 comprises 14 residues.